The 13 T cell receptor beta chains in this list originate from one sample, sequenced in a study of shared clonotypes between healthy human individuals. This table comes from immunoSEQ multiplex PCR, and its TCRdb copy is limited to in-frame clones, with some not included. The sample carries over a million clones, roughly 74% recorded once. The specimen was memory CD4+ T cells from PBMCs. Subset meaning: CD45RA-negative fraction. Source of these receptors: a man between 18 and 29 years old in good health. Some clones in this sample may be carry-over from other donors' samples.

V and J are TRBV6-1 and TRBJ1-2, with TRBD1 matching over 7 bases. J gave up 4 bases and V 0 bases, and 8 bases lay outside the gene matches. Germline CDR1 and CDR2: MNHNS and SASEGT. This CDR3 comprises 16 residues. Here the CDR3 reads CASSEATGYSGYGYTF. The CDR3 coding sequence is TGTGCCAGCAGTGAAGCGACAGGGTATTCTGGCTATGGCTACACCTTC.

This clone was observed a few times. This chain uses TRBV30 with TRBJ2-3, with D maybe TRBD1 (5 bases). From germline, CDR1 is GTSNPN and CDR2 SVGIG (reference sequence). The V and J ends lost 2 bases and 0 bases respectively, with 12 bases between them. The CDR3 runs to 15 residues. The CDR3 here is CAWSPDRYSTDTQYF. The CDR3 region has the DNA TGTGCCTGGAGTCCCGACAGATACAGCACAGATACGCAGTATTTT.

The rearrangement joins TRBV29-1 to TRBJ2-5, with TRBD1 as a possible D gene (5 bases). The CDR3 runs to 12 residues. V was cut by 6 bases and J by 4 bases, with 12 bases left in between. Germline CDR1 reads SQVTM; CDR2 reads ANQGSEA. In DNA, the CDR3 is TGCAGCGTAGCGACAGACCGAGAGACCCAGTACTTC. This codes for CSVATDRETQYF.

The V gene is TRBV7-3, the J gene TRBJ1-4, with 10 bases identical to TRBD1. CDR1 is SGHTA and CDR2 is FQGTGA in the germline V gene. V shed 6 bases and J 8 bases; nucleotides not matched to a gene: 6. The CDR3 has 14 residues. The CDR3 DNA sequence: TGTGCCAGCAGTCGGACAGGGGGTAAAGAAAAACTGTTTTTT. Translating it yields CASSRTGGKEKLFF.

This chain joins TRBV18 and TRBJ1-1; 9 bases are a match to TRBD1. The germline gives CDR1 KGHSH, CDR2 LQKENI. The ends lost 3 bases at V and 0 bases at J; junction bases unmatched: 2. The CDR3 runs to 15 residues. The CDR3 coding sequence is TGTGCCAGCTCACCCCGACAGGGGGTGAACACTGAAGCTTTCTTT. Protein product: CASSPRQGVNTEAFF. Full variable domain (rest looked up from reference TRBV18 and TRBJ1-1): NAGVMQNPRHLVRRRGQEARLRCSPMKGHSHVYWYRQLPEEGLKFMVYLQKENIIDESGMPKERFSAEFPKEGPSILRIQQVVRGDSAAYFCASSPRQGVNTEAFFGQGTRLTVV.

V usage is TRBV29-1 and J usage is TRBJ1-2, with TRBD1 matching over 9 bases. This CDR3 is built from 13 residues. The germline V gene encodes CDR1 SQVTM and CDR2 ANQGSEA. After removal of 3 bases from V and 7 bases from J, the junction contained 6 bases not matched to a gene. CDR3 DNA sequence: TGCAGCGTTGAGGACAGGGGAAATCTTGGCTACACCTTC. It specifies CSVEDRGNLGYTF. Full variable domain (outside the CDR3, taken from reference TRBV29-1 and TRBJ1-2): SAVISQKPSRDICQRGTSLTIQCQVDSQVTMMFWYRQQPGQSLTLIATANQGSEATYESGFVIDKFPISRPNLTFSTLTVSNMSPEDSSIYLCSVEDRGNLGYTFGSGTRLTVV.

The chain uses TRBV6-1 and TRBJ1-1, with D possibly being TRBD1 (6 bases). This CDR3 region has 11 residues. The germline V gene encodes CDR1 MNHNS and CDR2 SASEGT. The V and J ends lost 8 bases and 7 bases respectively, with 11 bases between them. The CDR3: CASLRGGEAFF. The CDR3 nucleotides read TGTGCCAGCCTGAGGGGGGGTGAAGCTTTCTTT.

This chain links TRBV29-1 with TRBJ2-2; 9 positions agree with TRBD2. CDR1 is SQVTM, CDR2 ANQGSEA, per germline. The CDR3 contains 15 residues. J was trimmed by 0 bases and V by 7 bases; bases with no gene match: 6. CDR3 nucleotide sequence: TGCAGCGCCGTGGGACTAGCTACGAACACCGGGGAGCTGTTTTTT. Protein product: CSAVGLATNTGELFF.

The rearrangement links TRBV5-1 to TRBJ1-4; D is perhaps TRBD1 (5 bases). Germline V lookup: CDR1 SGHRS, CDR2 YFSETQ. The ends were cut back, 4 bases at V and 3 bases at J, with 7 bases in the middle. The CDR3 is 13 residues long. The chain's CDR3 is CASSRGANEKLFF. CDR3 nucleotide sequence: TGCGCCAGCAGCCGGGGGGCTAATGAAAAACTGTTTTTT.

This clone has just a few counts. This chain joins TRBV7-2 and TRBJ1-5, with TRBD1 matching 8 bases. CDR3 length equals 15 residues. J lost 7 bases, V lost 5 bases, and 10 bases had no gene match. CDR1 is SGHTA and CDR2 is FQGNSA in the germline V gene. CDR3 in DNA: TGTGCCAGCAGCCCCGGGGCAGGGGGCATGCAGCCCCAGCATTTT. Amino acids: CASSPGAGGMQPQHF.

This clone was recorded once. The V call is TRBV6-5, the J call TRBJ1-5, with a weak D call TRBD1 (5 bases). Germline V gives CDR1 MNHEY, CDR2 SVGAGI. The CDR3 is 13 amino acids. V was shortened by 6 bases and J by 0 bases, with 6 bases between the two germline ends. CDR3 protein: CASRQDSNQPQHF. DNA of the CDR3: TGTGCCAGCAGACAGGATAGCAATCAGCCCCAGCATTTT.

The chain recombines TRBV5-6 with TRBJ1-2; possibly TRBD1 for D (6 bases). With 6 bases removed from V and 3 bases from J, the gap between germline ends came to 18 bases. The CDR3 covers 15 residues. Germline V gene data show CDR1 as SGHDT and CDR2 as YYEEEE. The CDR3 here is CASISPRGVDYGYTF. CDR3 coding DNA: TGTGCCAGCATCTCCCCCAGGGGAGTAGACTATGGCTACACCTTC.

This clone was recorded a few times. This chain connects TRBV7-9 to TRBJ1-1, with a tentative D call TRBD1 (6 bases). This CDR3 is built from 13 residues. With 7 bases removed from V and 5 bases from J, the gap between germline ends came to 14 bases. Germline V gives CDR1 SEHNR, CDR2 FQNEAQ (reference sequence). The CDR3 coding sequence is TGTGCCAGCAACAACTGGGGGCGGACTGAAGCTTTCTTT. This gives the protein CASNNWGRTEAFF.